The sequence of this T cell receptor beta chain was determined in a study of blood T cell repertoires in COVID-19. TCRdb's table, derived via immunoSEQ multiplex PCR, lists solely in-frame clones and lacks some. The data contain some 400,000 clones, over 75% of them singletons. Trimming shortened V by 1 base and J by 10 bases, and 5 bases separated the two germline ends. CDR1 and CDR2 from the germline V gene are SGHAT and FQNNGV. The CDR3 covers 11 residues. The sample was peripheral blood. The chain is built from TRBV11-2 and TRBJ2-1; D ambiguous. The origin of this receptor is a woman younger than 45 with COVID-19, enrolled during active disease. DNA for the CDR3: TGTGCCAGCAGCTTAGCCGAGGAGCAGTTCTTC. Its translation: CASSLAEEQFF.